A single T cell receptor beta chain is shown here with its context. Its matching antigen is unknown. The data belong to a study of cytomegalovirus exposure and HLA in healthy donors. Study-wide results and limits: Cytomegalovirus-associated TCR beta chains were listed, numbering approximately 150.

Sequencing was performed with immunoSEQ multiplex PCR; in TCRdb, only in-frame clones are kept and a portion is missing. The repertoire holds 200,000 or so clones, with less than 85% as singletons. The CDR3 extends over 14 amino acids. The germline V gene has CDR1 SGHVS and CDR2 FQNEAQ. The junction had 4 bases not matched to a gene; V was cut back by 5 bases and J by 1 base. The sequenced material came from PBMCs. The rearrangement joins TRBV7-8 to TRBJ1-1; 7 nucleotides align to TRBD1. This sequence was found in a woman younger than 35 in good health and CMV-seronegative. In DNA, the CDR3 is TGTGCCAGCAGCCGAGGGACAGCGAACACTGAAGCTTTCTTT. This codes for CASSRGTANTEAFF.